This T cell receptor beta chain was sequenced for a study of metastatic and nonmetastatic thyroid tumors (dated by TCRdb to 2020 to 2022). About the investigation overall: Repertoires were compared across peripheral blood and tumor or nodule tissue samples from malignant and benign thyroid patients. Broad study findings and their caveats: In both blood and tumor samples, TCR beta diversity was reported to be significantly higher in malignant tumors than in benign nodules.

The V end loses 4 bases and the J end loses 5 bases, and a stretch of 11 bases separates them. Its CDR3 holds 13 amino acids, cysteine through phenylalanine. The DNA shown is the 39-base CDR3, in frame from base 1. As encoded in the germline V gene, CDR1 is SGHVS while CDR2 is FNYEAQ. This clone occurred many times. The antigen this receptor binds is unknown. Per-base quality was not reported, and no clone a single base away is much larger than it. Library creation used PCR. The sequencer listed for this sample is Illumina HiSeq 4000. High-throughput sequencing was used to profile the TCR beta-chain CDR3 region of every patient. The published analysis was carried out like this. CDR3 differences across clinicopathological groups were used to build a classifier for discriminating distant-metastatic papillary thyroid cancer patients. Repertoire diversity was assessed with the Shannon index, and tumor-blood repertoire similarity with the Morisita-Horn index. TCRdb reprocessed the public reads (quality trimming at Q25 with fastp, clone calling with MiXCR) and kept in-frame beta chains. These V and J calls are TCRdb output, not the study's own analysis. Across this sample there are around 24,000 clones, with about an eighth seen only once. 17% of the sample lies in the top ten.

None of the patients had been given any treatment before thyroid surgery. Using T-cell receptor beta sequencing, the study looked back at clinical samples from patients collected from the early 2010s to the late 2010s. The chain uses TRBV7-6 and TRBJ2-5, and TRBD1 may be the D gene, going by 5 matching bases. The sequencing sample was made of blood. The sequence derives from a female donor with papillary thyroid cancer or a benign thyroid nodule (not recorded which). Some clones in this sample may be carry-over from other donors' samples. The CDR3 is CASSSGHKETQYF. The sequenced DNA: TGTGCCAGCAGCTCCGGACACAAGGAGACCCAGTACTTC.